This T cell receptor (beta chain) was identified during a study of T-cell reconstitution after alpha-beta-depleted transplantation in children. This clonotype was recorded at least ten times. The V gene end was trimmed by 5 bases and the J gene end by 2 bases; junction bases not matched to a gene: 3. The germline gives CDR1 DFQATT, CDR2 SNEGSKA (reference sequence). The CDR3 is made up of 12 amino acids. The TCRbeta library was prepared with unique molecular identifiers. TCRdb analysed the PCR reads with MiXCR anew, one entry per CDR3 protein. The data show 200,000 to 250,000 distinct CDR3 sequences, 9% to 10% seen once.

The sequence came from a human donor who donated a stem cell graft to a child with SCID. The material was PBMCs from the stem cell graft donor, obtained from the stem cell graft. This chain links TRBV20-1 with TRBJ2-7, with TRBD1 matching 7 bases. The CDR3 here is CSAAQGPYEQYF. In nucleotides, the CDR3 is TGCAGTGCTGCACAGGGGCCCTACGAGCAGTACTTC.